This TCR beta chain was obtained from a study of T cells in Graves' hyperthyroidism and ophthalmopathy. RNA transcripts served as the template for amplifying TCR beta CDR3 regions. Initially, a first-round RT-PCR of the TCR CDR3 employed the HTBI primer set. TCRdb ran MiXCR on the multiplex PCR reads and lists one entry per CDR3 protein. Of about 840,000 distinct CDR3 sequences in the sample, 35% to 40% are singletons; the top ten hold 8% to 9%. V was cut by 6 bases and J by 5 bases, with 13 bases left in between. Germline V gives CDR1 MGHDK, CDR2 SYGVNS. There are 13 residues in the CDR3. The receptor was derived from a man in his late teens or twenties with Graves' hyperthyroidism. The sample was blood. The chain is built from TRBV25-1 and TRBJ1-1; maybe TRBD1 (5 bases). In nucleotides, the CDR3 is TGTGCCAGCAGCCAACAGGATCGGACTGAAGCTTTCTTT. Its protein is CASSQQDRTEAFF.